The text below deals with one T cell receptor beta chain. The CDR3 extends over 15 amino acids. The V gene's germline CDR1 is SGHNT and CDR2 YENEEA. V was trimmed by 0 bases and J by 3 bases, leaving 12 bases between them. The data were obtained in a study of shared clonotypes between healthy human individuals. All donors were healthy HIV-negative adults lacking recent acute infections or vaccinations. The method was immunoSEQ multiplex PCR; TCRdb's version includes in-frame clones alone and lacks a portion of them. The table has approximately 500,000 clones, 96% seen once. Material for sequencing was naive CD4+ T cells sorted from blood. Subset here: CD45RA+ positively selected. This TCR was recovered from a woman in her twenties or thirties in good health. The chain is built from TRBV11-3 and TRBJ2-7, with D tentatively TRBD2 (5 bases). CDR3: CASSLERTAIYEQYF. The CDR3 DNA reads TGTGCCAGCAGCTTAGAGCGGACTGCTATCTACGAGCAGTACTTC.